Listed below are T cell receptor beta chains from one sample, sequenced in a study of T cells in localized non-small cell lung cancer. Here immunoSEQ multiplex PCR was the method, and the copy in TCRdb shows in-frame clones only, minus some. The data show around 41,000 clones, with 70% to 90% seen just once and over 6% held by the top ten. The specimen comprised peripheral blood, sampled before any cancer treatment. These receptors came from a woman aged 18 to 55 with stage III lung adenocarcinoma. CDR3s include the opening cysteine and the closing phenylalanine or tryptophan. Fields, in order: clone size, CDR3 length, V gene, CDR3 protein. Clone size is stated in some rows and not others, as once, few, many or a class when expanded.

.,15,TRBV15,CATSRGRLTNYGYTF
once,15,TRBV10-3,CAISESWTGTMRQFF
.,14,TRBV11-1,CASTSGGSYNEQFF
.,16,TRBV12-5,CASGLAVLSSYNEQFF
.,14,TRBV5-1,CASSSSGGYYEQYF
once,13,TRBV5-4,CASHGGTTSLQYF
.,12,TRBV4-1,CASSQEPGELFF
.,14,TRBV2,CASSDGGYNSPLHF
.,14,TRBV5-1,CASSLGAGGQELFF
.,16,TRBV19,CASSPWDSVSGNTIYF